This T cell receptor (beta chain) was captured by sequencing in a study of blood T cell repertoires in COVID-19. The wider study: Sample material is recorded as cDNA or gDNA derived from T cells, B-cell-depleted T cells, or PBMCs.

This clone has only one observation. This same CDR3 is encoded by further DNA sequences in the sample. Germline lookup yields CDR1 MNHEY and CDR2 SVGAGI. There are 13 residues in the CDR3. Germline trimming cut 7 bases from V and 6 bases from J; bases unmatched to any gene: 5. Measured with immunoSEQ multiplex PCR; TCRdb has only the in-frame clones, and not every one. The sample has approximately 300,000 clones, about nine tenths seen once. This sequence joins TRBV6-5 and TRBJ2-1, with TRBD1 matching over 8 bases. Sequencing was carried out using peripheral blood. The receptor comes from a woman between 35 and 50 years old with acute or convalescent COVID-19. This CDR3 reads CASTGQGGNEQFF. The CDR3 coding sequence is TGTGCCAGCACCGGACAGGGAGGCAATGAGCAGTTCTTC.